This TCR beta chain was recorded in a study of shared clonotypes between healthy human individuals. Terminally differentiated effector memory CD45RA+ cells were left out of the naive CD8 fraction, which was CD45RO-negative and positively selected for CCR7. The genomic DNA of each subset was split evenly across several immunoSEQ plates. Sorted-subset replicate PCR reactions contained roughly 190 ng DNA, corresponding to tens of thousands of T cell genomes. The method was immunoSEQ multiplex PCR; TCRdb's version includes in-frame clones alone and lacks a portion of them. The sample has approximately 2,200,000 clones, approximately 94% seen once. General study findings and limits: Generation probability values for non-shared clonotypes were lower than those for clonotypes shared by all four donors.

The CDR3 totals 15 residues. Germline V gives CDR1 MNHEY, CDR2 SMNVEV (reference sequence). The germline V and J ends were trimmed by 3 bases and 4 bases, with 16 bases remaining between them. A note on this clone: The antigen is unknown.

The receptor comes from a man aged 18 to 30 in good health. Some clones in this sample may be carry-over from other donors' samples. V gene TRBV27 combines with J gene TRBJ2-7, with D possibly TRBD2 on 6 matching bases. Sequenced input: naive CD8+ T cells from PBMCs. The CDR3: CASSFLGGNPYEQYF. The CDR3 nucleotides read TGTGCCAGCAGTTTCTTGGGCGGGAACCCTTACGAGCAGTACTTC.